A single sample is the source of the 20 T cell receptor beta chains below, sequenced in a study of beta chain features in type 1 diabetes. Their specific antigens are unknown. Study-wide points: Among patients with Type 1 diabetes, TCRB CDR3s were moderately but significantly shorter in every one of the four CD4+ subsets.

All of the isolated RNA was reverse transcribed, so expressed TCRB transcripts were sequenced. This table comes from immunoSEQ multiplex PCR, and its TCRdb copy is limited to in-frame clones, with some not included. The top ten clones hold around 0.016% of a sample with hundreds of thousands of clones, 13% to 15% of them seen once. Sequencing input: naive CD4+ T cells from blood. Every receptor here comes from a young man with type 1 diabetes.

CDR3 sequence: CASSFRSLAGGYNEQFF. The CDR3 nucleotides read TGTGCCAGCAGCTTCCGCTCCCTAGCGGGAGGGTACAATGAGCAGTTCTTC. V gene TRBV11-1 combines with J gene TRBJ2-1; 12 nucleotides align to TRBD2. The V and J ends lost 3 bases and 4 bases, in that order; junction bases with no gene match: 7. CDR3 length: 17 amino acids. CDR1 is SGHAT and CDR2 is FQDESV in the germline V gene (reference sequence).

The chain recombines TRBV28 with TRBJ2-1; 13 bases align to TRBD2. The germline CDR1 and CDR2 sequences are MDHEN and SYDVKM. The CDR3 sequence is 16 residues long. V lost 5 bases to trimming and J lost 10 bases; unmatched junction nucleotides: 11. CDR3 sequence: CASSVPGTSGTGEQFF. The CDR3 DNA reads as TGTGCCAGCAGTGTTCCCGGGACTAGCGGGACTGGCGAGCAGTTCTTC.

This clone was seen a handful of times. V gene TRBV29-1 combines with J gene TRBJ2-7, with 10 bases that match TRBD1. The CDR3 is made up of 13 amino acids. Per germline, CDR1 SQVTM and CDR2 ANQGSEA. J lost 5 bases, V lost 4 bases, and 5 bases had no gene match. The CDR3 is CSVGWDRGHEQYF. The CDR3 coding sequence is TGCAGCGTTGGGTGGGACAGGGGCCACGAGCAGTACTTC.

This clone appeared a few times. V and J are TRBV7-2 and TRBJ1-5, with D hard to call. V was trimmed by 3 bases and J by 0 bases, leaving 3 bases between them. The length of the CDR3 is 13 residues. The germline V gene has CDR1 SGHTA and CDR2 FQGNSA. The chain's CDR3 is CASSFVSNQPQHF. CDR3 coding DNA: TGTGCCAGCAGCTTCGTTAGCAATCAGCCCCAGCATTTT.

This clone was counted between two and nine times. The chain couples TRBV6-6 to TRBJ2-5; D possibly corresponds to TRBD1 (7 bases). The CDR3 consists of 14 residues. V was clipped by 6 bases and J by 4 bases, with 15 bases between them. Germline CDR1 and CDR2: MNHNY and SVGAGI (reference sequence). The CDR3 sequence is CASRLPQGGETQYF. CDR3 sequence (DNA): TGTGCCAGCAGACTACCCCAGGGGGGAGAGACCCAGTACTTC.

The CDR3 coding sequence is TGTGCCTGGGAGATTGACAGGGGCACTGAAGCTTTCTTT. It yields the protein CAWEIDRGTEAFF. J is TRBJ1-1 and V is TRBV30; the match to TRBD1 covers 8 bases. This CDR3 comprises 13 residues. The germline V gene encodes CDR1 GTSNPN and CDR2 SVGIG (reference sequence). J was trimmed by 4 bases and V by 5 bases; bases with no gene match: 6.

The gene calls are TRBV7-9 and TRBJ2-7, with 7 bases matching TRBD1. Germline values: CDR1 SEHNR, CDR2 FQNEAQ (reference sequence). J gave up 2 bases and V 5 bases, and 6 bases lay outside the gene matches. The CDR3 is 14 amino acids. CDR3 in DNA: TGTGCCAGCAGCCATGGACAGGTAACCTACGAGCAGTACTTC. Translation gives CASSHGQVTYEQYF.

In its sample, this clone was seen a few times. The chain combines TRBV18 with TRBJ2-3; tentatively, D is TRBD2 (5 bases). From germline, CDR1 is KGHSH and CDR2 LQKENI. This CDR3 contains 14 residues. Trimming left V 4 bases short and J 1 base short, with 9 bases between. The CDR3 DNA follows: TGTGCCAGCTCACGGGGTAGCGGCACAGATACGCAGTATTTT. It is translated as CASSRGSGTDTQYF.

This rearrangement joins TRBV7-9 to TRBJ1-2, with no clear D. Trimming took 5 bases from V and 2 from J, leaving 6 bases between them. Per germline, CDR1 SEHNR and CDR2 FQNEAQ (reference sequence). The CDR3 spans 12 residues. DNA for the CDR3: TGTGCCAGCAGCATCCTAAACTATGGCTACACCTTC. Residues: CASSILNYGYTF.

The genes are TRBV2 and TRBJ2-1; 14 bases are a match to TRBD2. Germline assignment: CDR1 SNHLY and CDR2 FYNNEI. V trimming: 6 bases; J trimming: 9 bases; junction bases outside the gene matches: 7. This CDR3 has 15 residues. CDR3 amino acids: CASRAGTSGSREQFF. CDR3 nucleotide sequence: TGTGCCAGCAGAGCCGGGACTAGCGGGAGTCGTGAGCAGTTCTTC. Combining the CDR3 with reference TRBV2 and TRBJ2-1 gives the whole variable domain EPEVTQTPSHQVTQMGQEVILRCVPISNHLYFYWYRQILGQKVEFLVSFYNNEISEKSEIFDDQFSVERPDGSNFTLKIRSTKLEDSAMYFCASRAGTSGSREQFFGPGTRLTVL.

This rearrangement joins TRBV5-6 to TRBJ2-4, with 13 nucleotides matching TRBD2. CDR3 length equals 18 residues. The germline gives CDR1 SGHDT, CDR2 YYEEEE. The trim removed 4 bases at V and 0 bases at J, leaving 7 bases unmatched. Here the CDR3 DNA reads TGTGCCAGCAGCCTGGGACTAGCGGGACTTTCAGCCAAAAACATTCAGTACTTC. This translates into CASSLGLAGLSAKNIQYF. The entire variable domain, with the rest obtained from reference TRBV5-6 and TRBJ2-4, is as follows: DAGVTQSPTHLIKTRGQQVTLRCSPKSGHDTVSWYQQALGQGPQFIFQYYEEEERQRGNFPDRFSGHQFPNYSSELNVNALLLGDSALYLCASSLGLAGLSAKNIQYFGAGTRLSVL.

This clone was recorded a few times. V gene TRBV6-1 combines with J gene TRBJ2-7, with 8 bases matching TRBD2. The V gene end was trimmed by 6 bases and the J gene end by 1 base; junction bases not matched to a gene: 5. CDR1 and CDR2 (germline): MNHNS, SASEGT. This CDR3 is built from 14 residues. This chain's CDR3 is CASRVTSVSYEQYF. DNA for the CDR3: TGTGCCAGCAGAGTGACTAGCGTTTCCTACGAGCAGTACTTC.

This clone has only a few counts. The chain joins TRBV28 to TRBJ1-4; no clear D gene. CDR3 length: 12 amino acids. Germline assignment: CDR1 MDHEN and CDR2 SYDVKM. V lost 2 bases and J lost 7, with 5 bases in between. CDR3 nucleotides: TGTGCCAGCAGTTTAGGCGGTGAAAAACTGTTTTTT. It specifies CASSLGGEKLFF.

The genes are TRBV7-2 and TRBJ2-3; 8 nucleotides match TRBD2. CDR1 is SGHTA, CDR2 FQGNSA, per germline. The CDR3 is 17 residues long. With V trimmed by 0 bases and J by 6 bases, 11 bases remained unmatched. CDR3 region: CASSLAAGAAVGDTQYF. The CDR3 DNA is TGTGCCAGCAGCTTAGCAGCGGGAGCGGCGGTCGGGGATACGCAGTATTTT.

This clone was detected only a few times. The chain links TRBV18 to TRBJ1-5; possible D gene TRBD1, 6 bases. Trimming took 6 bases from V and 4 from J, leaving 16 bases between them. CDR3 length equals 15 residues. CDR1 and CDR2 from the germline V gene are KGHSH and LQKENI. The CDR3 here is CASSIRQDINQPQHF. The CDR3 DNA follows: TGTGCCAGCTCGATTCGACAGGACATTAATCAGCCCCAGCATTTT.

The gene calls are TRBV6-1 and TRBJ2-1; 13 positions match TRBD2. The CDR3 runs to 14 residues. Trimming took 4 bases from V and 12 from J; bases not matched to a gene: 6. Germline-derived CDR1 and CDR2 are MNHNS and SASEGT. The CDR3 sequence: CASSGLAGGRGQFF. DNA for the CDR3: TGTGCCAGCAGTGGACTAGCGGGAGGCCGCGGGCAGTTCTTC.

In its sample, this clone was seen a few times. J is TRBJ2-7 and V is TRBV18, with D tentatively TRBD2 (5 bases). Trimming stripped 6 bases from V and 3 bases from J, with 12 bases between. The V gene's germline CDR1 is KGHSH and CDR2 LQKENI. CDR3 length: 13 amino acids. CDR3 in amino acids: CASSRGSDYEQYF. CDR3 sequence (DNA): TGTGCCAGCTCCCGCGGGTCCGACTACGAGCAGTACTTC.

The V call is TRBV7-2, the J call TRBJ2-5; 8 bases line up with TRBD2. Germline V gene lookup returns CDR1 SGHTA and CDR2 FQGNSA. The CDR3 has 14 residues. J was trimmed by 3 bases and V by 5 bases; bases with no gene match: 5. CDR3 sequence reads: CASSARLAKETQYF. In DNA form, the CDR3 reads TGTGCCAGCAGCGCCCGACTAGCGAAAGAGACCCAGTACTTC.

This chain connects TRBV5-1 to TRBJ2-1; 8 positions agree with TRBD2. This CDR3 region has 16 residues. V lost 4 bases and J lost 5; bases outside the gene matches: 11. The V gene's germline CDR1 is SGHRS and CDR2 YFSETQ. The CDR3 region has the DNA TGCGCCAGCAGCCAGGAAGGCGGGAGGATAAACAATGAGCAGTTCTTC. It yields the protein CASSQEGGRINNEQFF.

Only a few counts were recorded for this clone. The chain has TRBV14 and TRBJ2-1; a weak D match, TRBD1 (5 bases). CDR1 is SGHDN, CDR2 FVKESK, per germline. Trimming shortened V by 0 bases and J by 10 bases, and 10 bases separated the two germline ends. The CDR3 has 13 residues. CDR3 sequence: CASSQDRVGEQFF. DNA of the CDR3: TGTGCCAGCAGCCAAGACAGGGTGGGCGAGCAGTTCTTC. Full variable domain (outside the CDR3, taken from reference TRBV14 and TRBJ2-1): EAGVTQFPSHSVIEKGQTVTLRCDPISGHDNLYWYRRVMGKEIKFLLHFVKESKQDESGMPNNRFLAERTGGTYSTLKVQPAELEDSGVYFCASSQDRVGEQFFGPGTRLTVL.